These 18 T cell receptor beta chains originate from one sample sequenced in a study of cytomegalovirus exposure and HLA in healthy donors. The PCR used 60 Vbeta and 13 Jbeta primers. The protocol was immunoSEQ multiplex PCR, while the TCRdb copy is restricted to in-frame clones and leaves out a portion. The sample includes 150,000 to 200,000 clones, roughly four fifths seen only once; the top ten take about 3%. Sample: PBMCs. These receptors were taken from a woman aged 45-60 years in good health and CMV-seropositive.

The gene calls are TRBV6-1 and TRBJ2-7; D gene unclear. V lost 0 bases to trimming and J lost 9 bases, with 9 bases between them. The CDR3 extends over 12 amino acids. The V gene's germline CDR1 is MNHNS and CDR2 SASEGT. The DNA of the CDR3 is TGTGCCAGCAGTGAAGCAACTTTGAGGCAGTACTTC. It encodes CASSEATLRQYF.

V gene TRBV7-9 combines with J gene TRBJ1-2, with no clear D. Germline V gives CDR1 SEHNR, CDR2 FQNEAQ (reference sequence). Trimming removed 5 bases from V and 4 bases from J, with 14 bases in between. The CDR3 has 14 amino acids. The CDR3 here is CASSPSVTVYGYTF. The CDR3 bases are TGTGCCAGCAGCCCCTCGGTTACAGTCTATGGCTACACCTTC.

The chain has TRBV6-1 and TRBJ1-2; D is unclear. The CDR3 length is 13 residues. Germline assignment: CDR1 MNHNS and CDR2 SASEGT. V shed 4 bases and J shed 0 bases, with 6 bases lying between them. The CDR3 here is CASSGQANYGYTF. The CDR3 nucleotides are TGTGCCAGCAGTGGTCAGGCTAACTATGGCTACACCTTC.

The chain combines TRBV5-1 with TRBJ1-6, with no clear D. From germline, CDR1 is SGHRS and CDR2 YFSETQ. The CDR3 is 14 residues long. V was cut by 2 bases and J by 9 bases, with 12 bases left in between. The CDR3 loop is CASSFGGLGSPLHF. In nucleotides, the CDR3 is TGCGCCAGCAGCTTCGGAGGCCTGGGTTCACCCCTCCACTTT.

The V and J genes are TRBV13 and TRBJ1-1, with 7 bases lining up with TRBD1. From germline, CDR1 is PRHDT and CDR2 FYEKMQ (reference sequence). J gave up 3 bases and V 4 bases, and 5 bases lay outside the gene matches. This CDR3 is 14 amino acids long. CDR3 sequence (DNA): TGTGCCAGCAGCTCGAGAGACAGGGACACTGAAGCTTTCTTT. This sequence encodes CASSSRDRDTEAFF.

The V gene is TRBV5-1, the J gene TRBJ2-1, with D perhaps TRBD1 (6 bases). The length of the CDR3 is 12 residues. V was clipped by 4 bases and J by 6 bases, with 8 bases between them. Germline V gene sequence: CDR1 SGHRS, CDR2 YFSETQ. CDR3 DNA sequence: TGCGCCAGCAGCGGCAGGGGCAATGAGCAGTTCTTC. Translation: CASSGRGNEQFF. Complete variable domain (other parts from reference TRBV5-1 and TRBJ2-1): KAGVTQTPRYLIKTRGQQVTLSCSPISGHRSVSWYQQTPGQGLQFLFEYFSETQRNKGNFPGRFSGRQFSNSRSEMNVSTLELGDSALYLCASSGRGNEQFFGPGTRLTVL.

The chain employs TRBV7-2 and TRBJ2-3; tentative D call: TRBD1 (6 bases). The V end lost 8 bases, the J end lost 2 bases, and 14 bases lay between the germline ends. From germline, CDR1 is SGHTA and CDR2 FQGNSA. The CDR3 has 14 amino acids. In DNA form, the CDR3 reads TGTGCCAGCGCCGCCGGGACATACACAGATACGCAGTATTTT. Amino acid sequence: CASAAGTYTDTQYF.

This sequence joins TRBV6-1 and TRBJ2-3, with TRBD2 matching over 11 bases. The CDR3 sequence is 14 residues long. V was clipped by 4 bases and J by 6 bases; unmatched bases: 3. In germline, CDR1 is MNHNS, CDR2 SASEGT. The CDR3 protein is CASSATSGGDTQYF. The CDR3 nucleotides read TGTGCCAGCAGTGCAACTAGCGGGGGTGATACGCAGTATTTT.

This chain joins TRBV5-1 and TRBJ2-1, with 8 bases aligning to TRBD2. Germline lookup yields CDR1 SGHRS and CDR2 YFSETQ. After removal of 6 bases from V and 0 bases from J, the junction contained 5 bases not matched to a gene. This CDR3 has 15 residues. In DNA, the CDR3 is TGCGCCAGCAATCCCGGGACTAGCTCCTACAATGAGCAGTTCTTC. This translates into CASNPGTSSYNEQFF.

The rearrangement joins TRBV11-2 to TRBJ2-2; D possibly corresponds to TRBD2 (7 bases). The V gene lost 5 bases and the J gene lost 7 bases, with 17 bases spanning the gap. The CDR3 sequence is 15 residues long. CDR1 and CDR2 from the germline V gene are SGHAT and FQNNGV. CDR3 residues: CASSRVWGGHGELFF. CDR3 coding DNA: TGTGCCAGCAGCCGAGTGTGGGGGGGCCACGGGGAGCTGTTTTTT.

In DNA form, the CDR3 reads TGTGCCAGCAGTGAGGTGGAGGGATGGGGTCGGTCTATGAACACTGAAGCTTTCTTT. This encodes CASSEVEGWGRSMNTEAFF. The chain uses TRBV2 and TRBJ1-1; no definite D call. CDR1 SNHLY and CDR2 FYNNEI come from the germline V gene. The ends were cut back, 3 bases at V and 0 bases at J, with 23 bases in the middle. CDR3 length: 19 amino acids.

The V call is TRBV30, the J call TRBJ1-2; D is unresolved. Trimming took 5 bases from V and 6 from J, leaving 19 bases between them. The CDR3 consists of 14 residues. Germline V gene sequence: CDR1 GTSNPN, CDR2 SVGIG (reference sequence). DNA of the CDR3: TGTGCCTGGTCCCTACTATCGAGGCGGGATGGCTACACCTTC. It yields the protein CAWSLLSRRDGYTF.

V and J are TRBV19 and TRBJ2-1; 8 bases align to TRBD1. Germline V gene sequence: CDR1 LNHDA, CDR2 SQIVND (reference sequence). This CDR3 is built from 15 residues. J lost 5 bases, V lost 3 bases, and 6 bases had no gene match. The CDR3 protein is CASSIGQGFHNEQFF. CDR3 DNA: TGTGCCAGTAGTATTGGACAGGGTTTCCACAATGAGCAGTTCTTC.

This clone was recorded only once. V is TRBV7-2 and J is TRBJ2-1, with D hard to call. CDR1 is SGHTA and CDR2 is FQGNSA in the germline V gene. Trimming stripped 5 bases from V and 4 bases from J, with 12 bases between. The length of the CDR3 is 14 residues. The CDR3 DNA reads TGTGCCAGCAGCCGTGCTAGAAAGTACAATGAGCAGTTCTTC. It encodes CASSRARKYNEQFF.

The J gene is TRBJ1-1, the V gene TRBV18; tentatively, D is TRBD1 (6 bases). This CDR3 is built from 16 residues. CDR1 is KGHSH, CDR2 LQKENI, per germline. Deletions cut 3 bases from V and 1 base from J, with 15 bases between. Written as DNA, the CDR3 is TGTGCCAGCTCACCTAGAACCGGGACACCGAACACTGAAGCTTTCTTT. Amino acids: CASSPRTGTPNTEAFF.

The chain is built from TRBV9 and TRBJ1-4; D is possibly TRBD1 (5 bases). V lost 4 bases, J lost 8 bases, and 18 bases lay in between. CDR3 length: 15 residues. Germline CDR1 is SGDLS and CDR2 is YYNGEE. CDR3 in DNA: TGTGCCAGCAGCATTGACGCGGGGGATCAGGAAAAACTGTTTTTT. It is translated as CASSIDAGDQEKLFF.

The chain carries TRBV9 and TRBJ2-1, with TRBD1 matching over 10 bases. There are 16 residues in the CDR3. V trimming: 0 bases; J trimming: 4 bases; junction bases outside the gene matches: 4. Per germline, CDR1 SGDLS and CDR2 YYNGEE. Here the CDR3 reads CASSVGGQGPYNEQFF. The CDR3 coding sequence is TGTGCCAGCAGCGTAGGGGGACAGGGGCCGTACAATGAGCAGTTCTTC. Filled out from reference TRBV9 and TRBJ2-1, the complete variable domain reads DSGVTQTPKHLITATGQRVTLRCSPRSGDLSVYWYQQSLDQGLQFLIQYYNGEERAKGNILERFSAQQFPDLHSELNLSSLELGDSALYFCASSVGGQGPYNEQFFGPGTRLTVL.

The gene calls are TRBV6-5 and TRBJ2-7, with TRBD2 matching over 7 bases. The length of the CDR3 is 13 residues. Germline CDR1 and CDR2: MNHEY and SVGAGI. With 6 bases clipped from V and 5 bases from J, the junction kept 7 bases outside the gene matches. CDR3 region: CASRPPGGNEQYF. In DNA, the CDR3 is TGTGCCAGCAGGCCCCCGGGGGGAAACGAGCAGTACTTC.